One sample yielded the 17 T cell receptor beta chains listed below, sequenced in a study of cytomegalovirus exposure and HLA in healthy donors. The primer mix had 60 Vbeta and 13 Jbeta primers. Profiled with immunoSEQ multiplex PCR; TCRdb holds only in-frame clones, not every one. The data show some 150,000 clones, 64% seen once. Sequenced material: PBMCs. The receptors were sampled from a woman between 25 and 40 years old in good health and CMV-seropositive.

The sample holds a few counts of this clone. The V and J genes are TRBV5-6 and TRBJ1-1, with D perhaps matching TRBD1 (5 bases). CDR3 length equals 15 residues. Germline CDR1 SGHDT, CDR2 YYEEEE. Trimming removed 6 bases at V and 6 bases at J, with 21 bases between. The CDR3 here is CASTQITRDSSEAFF. The CDR3 region has the DNA TGTGCCAGCACCCAAATAACCAGGGATAGCTCTGAAGCTTTCTTT.

The V call is TRBV9, the J call TRBJ2-3; possible D gene TRBD1, 5 bases. The CDR3 loop spans 13 amino acids. Deletions cut 1 base from V and 5 bases from J, with 8 bases between. Germline V CDR1 and CDR2: SGDLS, YYNGEE. The CDR3 nucleotides read TGTGCCAGCAGCGTAAGTAGGGGAGATACGCAGTATTTT. Encoded protein: CASSVSRGDTQYF.

This rearrangement joins TRBV5-1 to TRBJ1-2; TRBD1 agrees at 7 bases. Losses at the gene ends were 3 bases for V and 8 bases for J; bases not matched to a gene: 7. Per the germline V gene, CDR1 is SGHRS and CDR2 is YFSETQ. The CDR3 spans 13 residues. CDR3 region: CASSSTGFRGYTF. The CDR3 coding sequence is TGCGCCAGCAGCTCGACAGGGTTCAGGGGCTACACCTTC.

V is TRBV27 and J is TRBJ1-1; 7 nucleotides agree with TRBD1. The J segment lost 6 bases and the V segment lost 3 bases, leaving 7 bases of the junction unmatched. This CDR3 is 14 amino acids long. Looked up from germline, CDR1 is MNHEY and CDR2 is SMNVEV (reference sequence). The CDR3 loop reads CASSFGGGKAEAFF. The CDR3, as DNA: TGTGCCAGCAGTTTTGGAGGGGGCAAGGCTGAAGCTTTCTTT.

V gene TRBV13 combines with J gene TRBJ1-2, with D possibly TRBD1 on 5 matching bases. Germline CDR1 reads PRHDT; CDR2 reads FYEKMQ (reference sequence). The CDR3 is 13 residues long. Between the trimmed V and J ends, which lost 0 bases and 6 bases, there was a span of 8 bases. The CDR3 sequence: CASSLGVGDGYTF. For the CDR3, the DNA is TGTGCCAGCAGCTTAGGGGTAGGGGATGGCTACACCTTC.

The chain joins TRBV4-1 to TRBJ2-5, with 11 bases aligning to TRBD2. CDR3 size: 15 residues. In germline, CDR1 is MGHRA, CDR2 YSYEKL. Trimming removed 1 base from V and 7 bases from J; junction bases left unmatched: 5. The CDR3 DNA is TGCGCCAGCAGCCAAGGACTAGCGGGGCGGGGGACCCAGTACTTC. Translated, it gives CASSQGLAGRGTQYF.

A few counts support this clone. This rearrangement joins TRBV5-1 to TRBJ2-7; D possibly corresponds to TRBD1 (6 bases). Germline V lookup: CDR1 SGHRS, CDR2 YFSETQ. V was clipped by 0 bases and J by 3 bases, with 16 bases between them. CDR3 size: 16 residues. CDR3 region: CASSLEGGRHGYEQYF. The CDR3 DNA reads TGCGCCAGCAGCTTGGAAGGGGGAAGGCACGGCTACGAGCAGTACTTC.

The chain employs TRBV19 and TRBJ1-6; D is perhaps TRBD1 (5 bases). The V gene lost 5 bases and the J gene lost 5 bases, with 13 bases spanning the gap. Germline V gives CDR1 LNHDA, CDR2 SQIVND (reference sequence). This CDR3 contains 15 residues. The CDR3, as DNA: TGTGCCAGTAGTGCTTGGCAGGGTGATAATTCACCCCTCCACTTT. Protein sequence: CASSAWQGDNSPLHF.

The rearrangement uses TRBV20-1 and TRBJ1-1, with D uncertain. The CDR3 contains 10 residues. V shed 3 bases and J shed 3 bases, with 2 bases lying between them. Germline V gene data show CDR1 as DFQATT and CDR2 as SNEGSKA (reference sequence). CDR3 coding DNA: TGCAGTGCTAGCTACACTGAAGCTTTCTTT. Protein sequence: CSASYTEAFF.

The chain couples TRBV15 to TRBJ1-1; D is unresolved. The V gene lost 5 bases and the J gene lost 0 bases, with 13 bases spanning the gap. CDR1 is LNHNV, CDR2 YYDKDF, per germline (reference sequence). CDR3 length: 15 residues. The CDR3 region has the DNA TGTGCCACCAGCGGGCCGGGGAGCATGAACACTGAAGCTTTCTTT. It codes for CATSGPGSMNTEAFF.

This clone occurred a few times. The V call is TRBV7-9, the J call TRBJ2-5; 7 bases agree with TRBD2. The CDR3 is 14 amino acids. Trimming removed 3 bases from V and 4 bases from J; junction bases left unmatched: 5. From germline, CDR1 is SEHNR and CDR2 FQNEAQ (reference sequence). For the CDR3, the DNA is TGTGCCAGCAGCTTGGGAGGGTTCCCAGAGACCCAGTACTTC. Translating gives CASSLGGFPETQYF.

Only a few counts were recorded for this clone. An end of the junction differs from the germline gene, which may be a read error. The V gene is TRBV7-9, the J gene TRBJ1-1; 8 bases are a match to TRBD1. Germline V gene sequence: CDR1 SEHNR, CDR2 FQNEAQ (reference sequence). The length of the CDR3 is 16 residues. CDR3 bases: TGTGCCAGCAGCTCTTCAGGGGGCCCTCGGACGTCTGAGGCTTTCTTT. Translated, it gives CASSSSGGPRTSEAFF.

This chain joins TRBV28 and TRBJ1-1, with D unclear. Germline CDR1 and CDR2: MDHEN and SYDVKM. This CDR3 region has 13 residues. The V and J ends lost 2 bases and 7 bases respectively, with 11 bases between them. Written as DNA, the CDR3 is TGTGCCAGCAGTTTACCCATCAGTGATGAAGCTTTCTTT. This translates into CASSLPISDEAFF.

This clone was observed a few times. The J gene is TRBJ1-2, the V gene TRBV6-1; D not certain. Germline lookup yields CDR1 MNHNS and CDR2 SASEGT. There are 12 residues in the CDR3. V shed 5 bases and J shed 4 bases, with 8 bases lying between them. The CDR3 sequence is CASSTWAYGYTF. CDR3 sequence (DNA): TGTGCCAGCAGTACCTGGGCCTATGGCTACACCTTC.

The chain recombines TRBV9 with TRBJ1-4; D is perhaps TRBD1 (5 bases). The germline CDR1 and CDR2 sequences are SGDLS and YYNGEE. This CDR3 spans 15 amino acids. Trimming shortened V by 2 bases and J by 6 bases, and 14 bases separated the two germline ends. CDR3 protein: CASSVGFGGDEKLFF. The CDR3 nucleotides read TGTGCCAGCAGCGTGGGATTCGGGGGTGATGAAAAACTGTTTTTT.

This clone was observed a few times. This chain links TRBV4-1 with TRBJ1-2, with D tentatively TRBD1 (5 bases). CDR3 length: 14 residues. Germline assignment: CDR1 MGHRA and CDR2 YSYEKL. V lost 1 base to trimming and J lost 3 bases, with 9 bases between them. CDR3 coding DNA: TGCGCCAGCAGCCAAGGAGACAGCTACTATGGCTACACCTTC. Its protein product is CASSQGDSYYGYTF.

This rearrangement joins TRBV18 to TRBJ2-5, with 8 bases aligning to TRBD2. The CDR3 runs to 17 residues. CDR1 and CDR2 from the germline V gene are KGHSH and LQKENI. The ends lost 3 bases at V and 0 bases at J; junction bases unmatched: 9. The chain's CDR3 is CASSPTPGGADQETQYF. In nucleotides, the CDR3 is TGTGCCAGCTCACCGACCCCGGGGGGGGCGGACCAAGAGACCCAGTACTTC.